This T cell receptor beta chain came from a study of blood T cell repertoires in COVID-19. On the study more broadly: COVID-19 samples from acute and convalescent phases originated in the United States, Italy and Spain. Sample material is recorded as cDNA or gDNA derived from T cells, B-cell-depleted T cells, or PBMCs.

With V trimmed by 5 bases and J by 1 base, 7 bases remained unmatched. CDR3 length: 15 residues. Looked up from germline, CDR1 is SGHRS and CDR2 is YFSETQ. Study processing details: Estimation of nucleated cell counts relied on the amplification of reference gene primers. The method was immunoSEQ multiplex PCR; TCRdb's version includes in-frame clones alone and lacks a portion of them. Clonal size and the V and J genes are those of that table, whereas D and trimming came from the DNA. The data hold about 480,000 clones, with about 89% observed a single time. The receptor's source is a woman between 45 and 65 years old with COVID-19, enrolled during active disease. The rearrangement joins TRBV5-1 to TRBJ2-7, with 9 bases identical to TRBD1. The sample comprised peripheral blood. Written as DNA, the CDR3 is TGCGCCAGCAGTAGGGACAGGGAAGTTTCCTACGAGCAGTACTTC. Protein sequence: CASSRDREVSYEQYF.